This T cell receptor (beta chain) was sequenced in a study of OX40 agonist ivuxolimab in advanced cancers. Across the whole study: Patients received ivuxolimab, an agonistic anti-OX40 (CD134) antibody. Cohort: approximately 83% men, mean age 60, aged roughly 20 to 79.

The germline CDR1 and CDR2 sequences are SGHAT and FQNNGV. CDR3 size: 13 residues. Losses at the gene ends were 3 bases for V and 8 bases for J; bases not matched to a gene: 6. The study sampled blood at baseline, cycle 4 day 1, and cycle 7 day 1. Sequenced by immunoSEQ multiplex PCR; TCRdb stores in-frame clones only, minus some. The table includes 65,000 to 75,000 clones, approximately 90% detected once. The chain uses TRBV11-2 and TRBJ1-2, with 7 bases matching TRBD1. The sequence was collected from an adult with an advanced solid tumor such as melanoma, head and neck, liver or kidney cancer. The specimen comprised CD4+ or CD8+ T cells sorted from blood, sampled in a trial of the OX40 agonist ivuxolimab. The CDR3 DNA sequence: TGTGCCAGCAGCTTGGTCGCAGGGGGGGGCTACACCTTC. It translates to CASSLVAGGGYTF.